This T cell receptor (beta chain) was documented in a study of T cell responses to AZD1222 COVID-19 vaccine. Study-wide points: Rises in breadth and depth of Spike-specific TCRs came after two AZD1222 doses. CD4 TCRs associated with vaccination spanned spike, dominating at 160-218 and 743-854. It was only after the peak T cell response that any repertoires were sampled.

Clones were sequenced by immunoSEQ multiplex PCR, and TCRdb holds only the in-frame ones, with some missing. The sample has under 150,000 clones; 85% to 90% are singletons. Concerning this clone itself: Its antigen is as yet unknown.

This receptor was obtained from an adult in good health. The sample was peripheral blood, taken on day 0 of AZD1222 vaccination.

CDR3 sequence: CASSTDSLLEAFF. CDR3 DNA sequence: TGTGCCAGCAGCACCGACAGCCTCCTTGAAGCTTTCTTT. V and J are TRBV7-2 and TRBJ1-1; maybe TRBD1 (5 bases). CDR1 SGHTA and CDR2 FQGNSA come from the germline V gene. Trimming cost V 5 bases and J 7 bases, with 14 bases left between them. The CDR3 length is 13 residues. Supplemented by reference TRBV7-2 and TRBJ1-1, the full variable domain reads GAGVSQSPSNKVTEKGKDVELRCDPISGHTALYWYRQSLGQGLEFLIYFQGNSAPDKSGLPSDRFSAERTGGSVSTLTIQRTQQEDSAVYLCASSTDSLLEAFFGQGTRLTVV.